The TCR beta chain under discussion was sequenced for a study of T cell repertoires in cytomegalovirus infection. Regarding this clonotype: What it binds is unknown.

TCRdb fed the reads into MiXCR, producing one record per CDR3 protein. The sample holds just over 300,000 distinct CDR3 sequences, 17% seen once. Study results and caveats: Dominating the ex vivo response were HLA-C-restricted CMV-specific TCR beta clonotypes.

The clonotype comes from a human donor in good health (CMV status not recorded). Some clones in this sample may be carry-over from other donors' samples. Sequencing used PBMCs.

CDR3 protein: CASSQASDTEAFF. The CDR3 DNA is TGTGCCAGTAGTCAAGCTTCGGACACTGAAGCTTTCTTT. The rearrangement links TRBV19 to TRBJ1-1; no definite D call. This CDR3 spans 13 amino acids. V lost 5 bases, J lost 3 bases, and 10 bases lay in between. The germline gives CDR1 LNHDA, CDR2 SQIVND (reference sequence).